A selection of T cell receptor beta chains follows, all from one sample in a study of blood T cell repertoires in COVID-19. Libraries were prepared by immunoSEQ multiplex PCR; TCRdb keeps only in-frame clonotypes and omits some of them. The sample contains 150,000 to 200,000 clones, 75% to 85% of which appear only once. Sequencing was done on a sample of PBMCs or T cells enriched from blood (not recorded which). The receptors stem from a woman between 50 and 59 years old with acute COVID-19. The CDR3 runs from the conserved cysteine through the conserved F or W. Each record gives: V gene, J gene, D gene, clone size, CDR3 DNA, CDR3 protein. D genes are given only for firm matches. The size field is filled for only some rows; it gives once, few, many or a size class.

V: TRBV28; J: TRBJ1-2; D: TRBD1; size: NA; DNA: TGTGCCAGCAGTTTCCCCCAGGGACAGGGTGGCTATGGCTACACCTTC; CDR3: CASSFPQGQGGYGYTF
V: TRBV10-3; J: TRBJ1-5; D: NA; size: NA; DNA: TGTGCCATCAGTGAGTCATTGCAGGGTTGGGATCAGCCCCAGCATTTT; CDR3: CAISESLQGWDQPQHF
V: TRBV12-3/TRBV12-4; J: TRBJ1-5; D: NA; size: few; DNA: TGTGCCAGCAGTTGGACAGCCGGGGAGCCCCAGCATTTT; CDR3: CASSWTAGEPQHF
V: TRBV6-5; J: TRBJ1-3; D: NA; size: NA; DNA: TGTGCCAGCAGTTACTCGATTCTCGGCTCTGGAAACACCATATATTTT; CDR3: CASSYSILGSGNTIYF
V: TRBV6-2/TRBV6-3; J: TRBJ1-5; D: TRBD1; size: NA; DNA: TGTGCCAGCAGTCACAACCCGGGACAGGGAGTAGAGTATCGCAATCAGCCCCAGCATTTT; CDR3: CASSHNPGQGVEYRNQPQHF
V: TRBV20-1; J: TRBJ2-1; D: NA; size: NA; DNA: TGCAGTGCTAGTTGGACAGTCTCCTACAATGAGCAGTTCTTC; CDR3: CSASWTVSYNEQFF
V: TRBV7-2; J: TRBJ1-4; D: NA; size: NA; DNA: TGTGCCAGCAGTTTGGCGGGCCCCAATGAAAAACTGTTTTTT; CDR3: CASSLAGPNEKLFF
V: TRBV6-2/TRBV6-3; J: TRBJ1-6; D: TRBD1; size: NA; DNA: TGTGCCAGCAGTGCAACAGGGGGCAAGTCACCCCTCCACTTT; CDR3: CASSATGGKSPLHF
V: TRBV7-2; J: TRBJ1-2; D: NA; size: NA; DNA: TGTGCCAGCAGCCCGGACGCCCCCACGGGTCCGGGGGGCTACACCTTC; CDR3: CASSPDAPTGPGGYTF
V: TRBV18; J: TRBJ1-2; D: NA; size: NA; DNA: TGTGCCAGCTCACTCAGAGAGGGCTATGGCTACACCTTC; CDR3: CASSLREGYGYTF
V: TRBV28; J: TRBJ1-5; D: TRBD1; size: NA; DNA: TGTGCCAGCAGTTTTGATAGTGGGACAGGCAATCAGCCCCAGCATTTT; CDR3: CASSFDSGTGNQPQHF
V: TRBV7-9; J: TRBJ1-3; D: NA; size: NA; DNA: TGTGCCAGCAGCTCGTGGGAGAGCTCTGGAAACACCATATATTTT; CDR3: CASSSWESSGNTIYF
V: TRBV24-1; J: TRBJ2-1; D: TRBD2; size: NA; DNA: TGTGCCACCAGGACGGCGGGGGGGCCCCTGTATGAGCAGTTCTTC; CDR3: CATRTAGGPLYEQFF
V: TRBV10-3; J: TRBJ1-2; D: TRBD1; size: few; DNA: TGTGCCATCAGGGGACAGGGGGATGCTAACTATGGCTACACCTTC; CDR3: CAIRGQGDANYGYTF
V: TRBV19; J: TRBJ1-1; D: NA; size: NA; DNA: TGTGCCAGTAGTCAGGACAGACTTGAGACTGAAGCTTTCTTT; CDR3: CASSQDRLETEAFF
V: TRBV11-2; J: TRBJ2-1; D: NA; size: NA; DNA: TGTGCCAGCAGCTTAGGGCCTTCAAACAATGAGCAGTTCTTC; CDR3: CASSLGPSNNEQFF
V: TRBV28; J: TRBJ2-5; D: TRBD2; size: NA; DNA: TGTGCCAGCCTTGAGGGAGGGACTAGCGGGGCCTCGAAAGAGACCCAGTACTTC; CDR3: CASLEGGTSGASKETQYF
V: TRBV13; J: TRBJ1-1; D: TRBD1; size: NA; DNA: TGTGCCAGCAGCTCTCGACAGGGGTCTACTGAAGCTTTCTTT; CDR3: CASSSRQGSTEAFF
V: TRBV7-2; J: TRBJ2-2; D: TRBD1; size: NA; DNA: TGTGCCAGCAGCTCCCACGGACAGGGCACCGGGGAGCTGTTTTTT; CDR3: CASSSHGQGTGELFF
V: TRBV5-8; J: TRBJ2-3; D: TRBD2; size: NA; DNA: TGTGCCAGCAGTAAGAATAGCGGGGGTACAGATACGCAGTATTTT; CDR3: CASSKNSGGTDTQYF
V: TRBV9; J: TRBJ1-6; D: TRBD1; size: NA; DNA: TGTGCCAGCAGCGCTCGACAGGGATCAAATTCACCCCTCCACTTT; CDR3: CASSARQGSNSPLHF
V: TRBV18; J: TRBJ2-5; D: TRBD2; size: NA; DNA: TGTGCCAGCTCACCGCCAGGACTAGCGATAGGAGAGACCCAGTACTTC; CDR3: CASSPPGLAIGETQYF
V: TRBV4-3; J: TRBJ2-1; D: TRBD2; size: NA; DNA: TGCGCCAGCAGCCAAGAATTACGGACTAGCGGCTACAATGAGCAGTTCTTC; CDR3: CASSQELRTSGYNEQFF
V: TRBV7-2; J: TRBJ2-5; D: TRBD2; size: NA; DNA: TGTGCCAGCAGCTTAGGGTTGGTCGTAGCGGGGCAAGAGACCCAGTACTTC; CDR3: CASSLGLVVAGQETQYF
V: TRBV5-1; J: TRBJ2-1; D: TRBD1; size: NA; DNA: TGCGCCAGCAGCTCAGGGGGCACCTACAATGAGCAGTTCTTC; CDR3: CASSSGGTYNEQFF
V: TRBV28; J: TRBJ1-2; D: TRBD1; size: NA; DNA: TGTGCCAGCAGCCGCCCCGGGACAGTGAACTATGGCTACACCTTC; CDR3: CASSRPGTVNYGYTF
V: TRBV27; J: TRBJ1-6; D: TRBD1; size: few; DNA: TGTGCCAGCAGTTCAAGCCAACAGGGGGCGGGGACCAGAGGACCACCCCTCCACTTT; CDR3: CASSSSQQGAGTRGPPLHF
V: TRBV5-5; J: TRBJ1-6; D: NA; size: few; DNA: TGTGCCAGCAGCTTGGGAGGGACTGCCTATAATTCACCCCTCCACTTT; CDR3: CASSLGGTAYNSPLHF
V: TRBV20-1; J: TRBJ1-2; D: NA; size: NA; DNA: TGCAGTGCTAGTGTTGTGGGCTTCAGGTATGGCTACACCTTC; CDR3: CSASVVGFRYGYTF
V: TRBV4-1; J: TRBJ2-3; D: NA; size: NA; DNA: TGCGCCAGCAGCCAAGGGCCGCCCGCAGATACGCAGTATTTT; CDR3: CASSQGPPADTQYF
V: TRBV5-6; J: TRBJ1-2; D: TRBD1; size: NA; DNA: TGTGCCAGCAGCCATGTGGACAGGGAGGGTGGCTACACCTTC; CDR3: CASSHVDREGGYTF
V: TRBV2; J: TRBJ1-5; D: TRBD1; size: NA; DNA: TGTGCCAGCGGTCTACAGGGGATGCAGCCCCAGCATTTT; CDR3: CASGLQGMQPQHF
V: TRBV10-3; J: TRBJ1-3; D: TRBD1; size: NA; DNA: TGTGCCATCAGTGGGGACAGCAGAAACACCATATATTTT; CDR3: CAISGDSRNTIYF
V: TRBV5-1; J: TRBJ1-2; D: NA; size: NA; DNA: TGCGCCAGCAGCTTACAGGGCGACCCCAATGGCTACACCTTC; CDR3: CASSLQGDPNGYTF
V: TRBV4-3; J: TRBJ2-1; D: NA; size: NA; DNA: TGCGCCAGCAGCCCGCGCGGCCCTTACGAGCAGTTCTTC; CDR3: CASSPRGPYEQFF
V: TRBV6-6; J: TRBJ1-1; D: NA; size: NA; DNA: TGTGCCAGCGTCTGGGGTGGACAACGCACTGAAGCTTTCTTT; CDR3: CASVWGGQRTEAFF
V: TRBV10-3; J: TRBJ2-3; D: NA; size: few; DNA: TGTGCCATCAGACTAGCCCTGAACACAGATACGCAGTATTTT; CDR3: CAIRLALNTDTQYF
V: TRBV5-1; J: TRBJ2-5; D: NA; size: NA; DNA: TGCGCCAGCAGCTCCTTGGGCAGAGCCCAAGAGACCCAGTACTTC; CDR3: CASSSLGRAQETQYF
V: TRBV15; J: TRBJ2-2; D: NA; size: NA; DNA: TGTGCCACCAGCAGGGGCGAACAGAACACCGGGGAGCTGTTTTTT; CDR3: CATSRGEQNTGELFF
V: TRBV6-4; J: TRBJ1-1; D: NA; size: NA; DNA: TGTGCCAGCAGTCCGGACATGACCAGTTTCAACACTGAAGCTTTCTTT; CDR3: CASSPDMTSFNTEAFF
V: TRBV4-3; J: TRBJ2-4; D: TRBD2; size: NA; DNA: TGCGCCAGCAGCCTCGAAACTAGCGGGTACAAAAACATTCAGTACTTC; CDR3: CASSLETSGYKNIQYF
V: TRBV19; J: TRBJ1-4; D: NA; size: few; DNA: TGTGCCAGTAGTGGAAAACAGACGCTAACTAATGAAAAACTGTTTTTT; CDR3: CASSGKQTLTNEKLFF
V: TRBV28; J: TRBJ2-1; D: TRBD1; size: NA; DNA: TGTGCCAGCAGTTTAGTAACCACCGGGACAGGGCTGACAAATGAGCAGTTCTTC; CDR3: CASSLVTTGTGLTNEQFF
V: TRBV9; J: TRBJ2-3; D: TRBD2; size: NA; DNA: TGTGCCAGCAGCTTGGGACTAGCTGGCACAGATACGCAGTATTTT; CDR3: CASSLGLAGTDTQYF
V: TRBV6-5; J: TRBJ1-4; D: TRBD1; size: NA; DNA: TGTGCCAGCAGGACAGGGGTTGGGCCGGAAAAACTGTTTTTT; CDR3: CASRTGVGPEKLFF
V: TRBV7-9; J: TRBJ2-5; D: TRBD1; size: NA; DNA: TGTGCCAGCAGCCCGGGACAGCCTGTGACCCAGTACTTC; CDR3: CASSPGQPVTQYF
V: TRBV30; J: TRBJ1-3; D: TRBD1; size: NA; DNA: TGTGCCTGGACCAAAGACAGGGTGAGCGGAAACACCATATATTTT; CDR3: CAWTKDRVSGNTIYF
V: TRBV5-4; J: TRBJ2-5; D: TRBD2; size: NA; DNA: TGTGCCAGCAGTTCCGGACTAGTTGAGGGAGAGACCCAGTACTTC; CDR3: CASSSGLVEGETQYF
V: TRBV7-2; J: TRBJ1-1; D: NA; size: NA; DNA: TGTGCCAGCAGACCCCAGGGCGCCGGCACTGAAGCTTTCTTT; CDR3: CASRPQGAGTEAFF
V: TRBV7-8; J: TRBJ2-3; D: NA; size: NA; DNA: TGTGCCAGCAGCGCGCTAGATACGCAGTATTTT; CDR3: CASSALDTQYF
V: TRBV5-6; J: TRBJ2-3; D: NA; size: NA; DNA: TGTGCCAGCATCCACAGGGTCGGCACAGATACGCAGTATTTT; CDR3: CASIHRVGTDTQYF
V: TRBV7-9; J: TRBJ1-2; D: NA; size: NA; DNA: TGTGCCAGCAGCACCGACAGGTTGGGGTATGGCTACACCTTC; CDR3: CASSTDRLGYGYTF
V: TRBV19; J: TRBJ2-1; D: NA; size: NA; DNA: TGTGCCAGTAGTATTCATAGGGGGGAGCAGTTCTTC; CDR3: CASSIHRGEQFF
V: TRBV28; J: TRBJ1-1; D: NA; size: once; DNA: TGTGCACCGGGACACCAGAACACTGAAGCTTTCTTT; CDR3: CAPGHQNTEAFF
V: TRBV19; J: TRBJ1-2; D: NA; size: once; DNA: TGTGCCAGTAGGAGAGGAATGGATGGCTACACCTTC; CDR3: CASRRGMDGYTF
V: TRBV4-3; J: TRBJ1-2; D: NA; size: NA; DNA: TGCGCCACCCAGCCGGACGTTAGGGGATTCTATGGCTACACCTTC; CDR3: CATQPDVRGFYGYTF
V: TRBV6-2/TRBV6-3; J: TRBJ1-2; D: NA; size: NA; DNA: TGTGCCAGCAGTGTCGGACTCTATGGCTACACCTTC; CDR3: CASSVGLYGYTF